In its sample, the clone carrying this T cell receptor beta chain is medium-sized. As yet, its antigen is unknown. Germline CDR1 is LGHNA and CDR2 is YNFKEQ. Between the trimmed V and J ends, which lost 5 bases and 2 bases, there was a span of 4 bases. The CDR3 loop spans 11 amino acids. The sample is drawn from a study of molecular identifiers for immune sequencing clone quantification. Overall study results and limits: Jurkat TCR RNA spiked in from one cell could reportedly be detected among about a million naive cells.

TCRdb recomputed calls from the PCR reads with MiXCR, one row per CDR3 protein. The sample contains some 10,000 distinct CDR3 sequences, approximately 19% of which appear only once. This TCR was sampled from a human donor in good health. Some libraries in this study had Jurkat cell RNA spiked in. The chain couples TRBV4-2 to TRBJ2-7, with no clear D. The sequenced sample was naive CD8+ T cells from blood, with Jurkat cell RNA spiked in. Subset given: FACS-sorted CD8+CD4-CCR7+CD45RA+ naive T cells. CDR3: CASSEAYEQYF. As DNA, the CDR3 is TGTGCCAGCAGCGAAGCCTACGAGCAGTACTTC.